This TCR beta chain comes out of a study of tumor-infiltrating lymphocytes in primary liver carcinoma. About the research overall: The tumors ranged from about 4 to 10 cm across and fell within stage T1-T3 N0M0.

Note on this clonotype: Its antigen is still unknown. At one end, the junction sequence differs from germline, possibly due to a read error.

Extraction also yielded germline DNA, while blood RNA was obtained from unsorted whole blood. TCR beta cDNA was made from 500 ng total RNA with a constant-region primer. ARM-PCR, slightly modified, supplied the TCR beta libraries through three nested multiplex PCR rounds. A C-beta reverse primer and TRBV1-TRBV30 forward primers served in each of the first two PCR rounds, at 10 cycles apiece. Each CDR3 protein is one row after TCRdb ran MiXCR on the multiplex PCR reads. The data show about 320,000 distinct CDR3 sequences, approximately 60% seen once. The study's findings and limits: Tumor region pairs shared more overlap than did tumor-adjacent and tumor-blood pairs.

The CDR3 sequence is 14 residues long. Per germline, CDR1 GTSNPN and CDR2 SVGIG (reference sequence). The chain joins TRBV30 to TRBJ2-7; no clear D. The receptor was derived from a man aged 40-50 years with primary liver carcinoma and hepatitis B virus infection. The sample taken for sequencing was peripheral blood. The CDR3 DNA reads TGTGCCTGGGGCAAGCAAGGGTTAACCTACGGGCAGTACTTC. Its protein product is CAWGKQGLTYGQYF.